This T cell receptor (beta chain) was sequenced for a study of blood T cell repertoires in COVID-19. Study at large: Acute and convalescent COVID-19 samples came from the United States, Italy and Spain. T cells, B-cell-depleted T cells, or PBMCs provided the cDNA or gDNA that served as material.

The age range of participants was 18 to 89 years, with residence in around 22 US areas. Original processing notes: Reference gene primer amplification gave estimated nucleated cell counts. Only in-frame clones appear in the TCRdb table, and some are missing; sequencing was by immunoSEQ multiplex PCR. Clone size and V and J calls were adopted from that table, with D and trimming inferred from the DNA. Here the sample spans roughly 220,000 clones, about 79% being singletons. The CDR3 extends over 15 amino acids. CDR1 and CDR2 (germline): LGHDT, YNNKEL (reference sequence). V shed 3 bases, J shed 3 bases, and the junction held 6 bases outside the gene matches.

The chain employs TRBV3-1 (or the pseudogene TRBV3-2) and TRBJ1-1, with 8 bases lining up with TRBD1. The sequenced sample consisted of PBMCs or T cells enriched from blood (not recorded which). This TCR was sampled from a woman in her thirties or forties with acute COVID-19. Here the CDR3 reads CASSHPTGEYTEAFF. The CDR3 DNA sequence: TGTGCCAGCAGCCACCCGACAGGGGAATACACTGAAGCTTTCTTT.